This T cell receptor (beta chain) appears in the sequencing data of a study of beta chain features in type 1 diabetes (dated by TCRdb to the late 2010s). Study-level background: Mean age, gender distribution, total cell number and subset yield did not differ between patients and healthy donors. A total of 107,917,701 sorted cells were examined across all samples, and the number of cells per subset was strongly correlated with RNA yield. In the study, TCRB repertoires of sorted circulating CD4+ T cell subsets from recently diagnosed type 1 diabetes patients were compared with those of matched healthy donors. Naive and central memory subsets were obtained from all 30 or so donors, but regulatory and stem cell-like memory subsets were isolated from only 8 patients and roughly eight healthy donors.

This clone was recorded a few times. The antigen it binds to is not known. Base qualities were left out, and no much larger clone turns up one base away. The CDR3 holds 16 amino acids from the cysteine to the phenylalanine. The kept DNA is CDR3 alone, 48 bases in frame from the first base. CDR1 is given as MDHEN and CDR2 as SYDVKM, both from the germline V gene. Germline trimming amounts to 5 bases on V and 10 bases on J, with 17 as the count of junction bases outside the gene matches. The full study reports these points: Naive, central memory and regulatory TCRB repertoires appeared more similar among patients than among healthy donors. Type 1 diabetes patients showed a moderate but significant shortening of TCRB CDR3 length in all four CD4+ subsets. PCR might favor shorter templates, but patient and control samples were amplified and corrected together, so any skew would affect both groups equally. At VDJ recombination sites, patients with type 1 diabetes made fewer insertions and deleted more nucleotides, a pattern implying thymic rearrangement abnormalities. Because cDNA was sequenced instead of genomic DNA, highly expressing activated cells could be over-represented, though the groups showed no difference in activation or CD3 levels. Only small numbers of individuals were included in the HLA sub-analyses, which left unresolved whether HLA type had any influence on TCRB rearrangement.

The entire isolated RNA was reverse transcribed using the High Capacity cDNA Reverse Transcription Kit, and thus expressed TCRB transcripts were sequenced. Deep immunoSEQ sequencing was performed on naive, central memory and regulatory T cell samples, with an average of roughly 3.5 million total reads per sample. After sorted cells were lysed in RLT buffer, RNA was extracted with DNase-treated RNeasy Micro or Mini kits, with the choice depending on cell number. To prevent cross-contamination, each cell subset was processed individually, whereas patient and healthy donor samples were processed jointly. The immunoSEQ multiplex PCR was used to amplify TCRB sequences from cDNA, yielding 87-bp fragments that span the CDR3 region. Sequencing of the amplicons was performed on the Illumina HiSeq platform. As for the original processing: Synthetic template baselines were used to correct PCR bias computationally, reads within Hamming distance 2 were collapsed together, and singletons that could not be merged were discarded. Reads were aligned against IMGT to assign V, D and J genes, CDR3 length and insertions or deletions at six rearrangement sites. Within each subset, clonotype counts were normalized to sorted cell number, and only after that were true diversity and Gini coefficients computed with the tcR R package. Repertoire sharing was quantified using the overlap coefficient calculated on TCRB nucleotide sequences. Out-of-frame TCRB sequences from naive cells were analyzed as a proxy for the pre-selection repertoire. The source is immuneACCESS, and TCRdb retained only in-frame sequences with V and J called. Part of the clones is not carried over; for the studies checked, unresolved V genes explain less than half of this, and the remainder is unexplained. V and J calls and clone size follow that table, whereas D and trimming were derived from the DNA. This sample holds fewer than 900,000 clones; under 20% were observed only once. The ten biggest clones cover about 0.02% of the sample.

A single peripheral blood draw of approximately 0.11 L on average was collected from each donor into heparinised tubes. A BD FACSAria II was used to sort naive, central memory, regulatory and stem cell-like memory CD4+ T cells with a panel that included CD45RO, CCR7, CD25, CD127, CD95 and CD27. All sorted populations exceeded 95% purity. PBMCs were separated immediately by Lymphoprep density gradient centrifugation and were stained directly, without being cultured. So that batch effects would be minimized, each experiment stained and sorted samples in pairs, pairing one healthy donor with one patient.

The chain employs TRBV28 and TRBJ2-1; the junction holds 7 bases that match TRBD2. What was sequenced was naive CD4+ T cells from blood. Explained via the paper, the cell subset or site label denotes: true naive CD4+ T cells. The receptor's source is a woman between 18 and 29 years old in good health. The nucleotides are TGTGCCAGCAGTACCGCGACTAGCACCCCTGGTCCCGAGCAGTTCTTC. Its translation is CASSTATSTPGPEQFF.